A single sample gave rise to the 9 T cell receptor beta chains below, sequenced in a study of shared clonotypes between healthy human individuals. Some clones are missing from TCRdb's copy, which holds only in-frame ones; the method was immunoSEQ multiplex PCR. This table holds around 450,000 clones, roughly three quarters found once. Sequenced input: PBMCs. Receptors originate from a woman aged 40 to 50 in good health. Some clones in this sample may be carry-over from other donors' samples.

The table lists this clone with a count of one. This sequence joins TRBV6-4 and TRBJ2-1, with D possibly being TRBD2 (6 bases). The CDR3 spans 18 residues. CDR1 and CDR2 (germline): MRHNA, SNTAGT. Deletions cut 6 bases from V and 0 bases from J, with 21 bases between. This chain's CDR3 is CASRDPKLATLSYNEQFF. Here the CDR3 DNA reads TGTGCCAGCAGGGACCCCAAGCTAGCGACCCTCTCCTACAATGAGCAGTTCTTC.

The genes are TRBV7-2 and TRBJ1-1, with TRBD1 matching over 10 bases. The ends lost 4 bases at V and 3 bases at J; junction bases unmatched: 5. The CDR3 contains 15 residues. Germline loops: CDR1 SGHTA, CDR2 FQGNSA. DNA of the CDR3: TGTGCCAGCAGCTGGAGGACAGGGGGGGACACTGAAGCTTTCTTT. Translation gives CASSWRTGGDTEAFF. The complete variable domain, with remaining parts taken from reference TRBV7-2 and TRBJ1-1, reads GAGVSQSPSNKVTEKGKDVELRCDPISGHTALYWYRQSLGQGLEFLIYFQGNSAPDKSGLPSDRFSAERTGGSVSTLTIQRTQQEDSAVYLCASSWRTGGDTEAFFGQGTRLTVV.

This clone appeared many times. V is TRBV10-3 and J is TRBJ1-1; tentative D call: TRBD1 (6 bases). The germline V and J ends were trimmed by 6 bases and 0 bases, with 11 bases remaining between them. CDR1 is ENHRY, CDR2 SYGVKD, per germline. This CDR3 contains 14 residues. The CDR3 is CAISVGHMNTEAFF. CDR3 DNA: TGTGCCATCAGCGTGGGACACATGAACACTGAAGCTTTCTTT.

This chain connects TRBV18 to TRBJ1-2; D is uncertain. V was clipped by 3 bases and J by 5 bases, with 13 bases between them. This CDR3 has 14 residues. CDR1 KGHSH and CDR2 LQKENI come from the germline V gene. The DNA for the CDR3 is TGTGCCAGCTCACCCGGCAGGCAGAGTTATGGCTACACCTTC. Translation: CASSPGRQSYGYTF.

J is TRBJ2-7 and V is TRBV6-5; D possibly uses TRBD1 or TRBD2 (6 bases each). The CDR3 spans 14 residues. Trimming left V 8 bases short and J 8 bases short, with 22 bases between. Germline V gives CDR1 MNHEY, CDR2 SVGAGI. The CDR3 is CASAREGGDIQQYF. The CDR3 nucleotides read TGTGCCAGCGCCCGCGAGGGGGGCGATATTCAGCAGTACTTC.

A single count supports this clone. The chain is built from TRBV19 and TRBJ2-2; D possibly uses TRBD1 or TRBD2 (5 bases each). The germline V and J ends were trimmed by 9 bases and 0 bases, with 14 bases remaining between them. The CDR3 loop spans 15 amino acids. Germline assignment: CDR1 LNHDA and CDR2 SQIVND (reference sequence). CDR3 DNA sequence: TGTGCCAGCCGGGGCCGGAGCCCGAACACCGGGGAGCTGTTTTTT. As protein: CASRGRSPNTGELFF.

This clone was counted ten times or more. The V call is TRBV4-2, the J call TRBJ1-5; TRBD1 might be the D (6 bases). The V end lost 0 bases, the J end lost 5 bases, and 11 bases lay between the germline ends. The CDR3 runs 15 residues. The germline V gene has CDR1 LGHNA and CDR2 YNFKEQ. The DNA for the CDR3 is TGTGCCAGCAGCCAAGATGCGGGGGGGCATCAGCCCCAGCATTTT. Translated, it gives CASSQDAGGHQPQHF.

The rearrangement links TRBV2 to TRBJ2-1, with TRBD2 matching over 15 bases. Germline V lookup: CDR1 SNHLY, CDR2 FYNNEI. The V and J ends lost 6 bases and 7 bases, in that order; junction bases with no gene match: 10. The CDR3 sequence is 17 residues long. CDR3 nucleotide sequence: TGTGCCAGCAGCCTACCCGGACTAGCGGGAGGGCGGAATGAGCAGTTCTTC. Translated, it gives CASSLPGLAGGRNEQFF.

The chain carries TRBV14 and TRBJ2-1; TRBD1 is a possible D gene (6 bases). Germline CDR1 and CDR2: SGHDN and FVKESK. CDR3 size: 16 residues. The germline V and J ends were trimmed by 0 bases and 4 bases, with 13 bases remaining between them. The CDR3 loop is CASSQDLDRRYNEQFF. CDR3 DNA: TGTGCCAGCAGCCAAGATTTGGACAGAAGGTACAATGAGCAGTTCTTC.